This entry concerns a single T cell receptor beta chain. From germline, CDR1 is MDHEN and CDR2 SYDVKM. V was pared by 1 base and J by 5 bases, with 14 bases of the junction left unmatched. The CDR3 spans 18 residues. This sample is drawn from a study of T cell changes during pregnancy in multiple sclerosis. Here immunoSEQ multiplex PCR was the method, and the copy in TCRdb shows in-frame clones only, minus some. This table has around 100,000 clones, 85% to 95% appearing once. The chain combines TRBV28 with TRBJ1-1, with 9 bases aligning to TRBD1. This TCR was recovered from a female donor with multiple sclerosis, enrolled in a pregnancy study. Sequencing used peripheral blood, obtained in the second trimester of pregnancy. CDR3 sequence reads: CASSLFGGGQGTRTEAFF. For the CDR3, the DNA is TGTGCCAGCAGTTTATTCGGCGGTGGACAGGGGACTCGAACTGAAGCTTTCTTT.